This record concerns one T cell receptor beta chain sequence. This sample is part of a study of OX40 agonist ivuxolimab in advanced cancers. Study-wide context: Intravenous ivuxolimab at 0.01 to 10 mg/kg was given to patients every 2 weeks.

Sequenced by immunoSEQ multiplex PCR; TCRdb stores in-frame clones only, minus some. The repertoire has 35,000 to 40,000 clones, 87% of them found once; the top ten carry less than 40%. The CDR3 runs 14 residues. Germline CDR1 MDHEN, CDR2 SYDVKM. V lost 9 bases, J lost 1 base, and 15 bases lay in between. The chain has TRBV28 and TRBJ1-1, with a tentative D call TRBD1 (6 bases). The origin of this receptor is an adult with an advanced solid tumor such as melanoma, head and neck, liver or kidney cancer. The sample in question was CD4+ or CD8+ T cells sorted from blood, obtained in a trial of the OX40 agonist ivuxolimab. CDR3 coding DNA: TGTGCCAGTCCCCCCGGGGGCAAGAACACTGAAGCTTTCTTT. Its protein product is CASPPGGKNTEAFF. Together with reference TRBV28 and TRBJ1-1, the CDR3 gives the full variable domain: DVKVTQSSRYLVKRTGEKVFLECVQDMDHENMFWYRQDPGLGLRLIYFSYDVKMKEKGDIPEGYSVSREKKERFSLILESASTNQTSMYLCASPPGGKNTEAFFGQGTRLTVV.